This paragraph covers one T cell receptor (beta chain) sequence. As yet, its antigen is unknown. This entry belongs to a study of OX40 agonist ivuxolimab in advanced cancers. TCRdb's copy holds only in-frame clones and misses some; the assay was immunoSEQ multiplex PCR. The sample carries around 38,000 clones, 82% recorded once. Study results and caveats: Circulating CD4+ and CD8+ T cells showed clonal expansion by week 6 at 0.1 to 3.0 mg/kg.

This receptor was obtained from an adult with an advanced solid tumor such as melanoma, head and neck, liver or kidney cancer. The sample in question was CD4+ or CD8+ T cells sorted from blood, obtained in a trial of the OX40 agonist ivuxolimab.

The CDR3 is CASSSYSDYGYTF. The DNA of the CDR3 is TGCGCCAGCAGCTCCTACTCTGACTATGGCTACACCTTC. The chain couples TRBV5-1 to TRBJ1-2; unclear D gene. The V gene's germline CDR1 is SGHRS and CDR2 YFSETQ. This CDR3 spans 13 amino acids. With 3 bases removed from V and 3 bases from J, the gap between germline ends came to 9 bases. The entire variable domain, with the rest obtained from reference TRBV5-1 and TRBJ1-2, is as follows: KAGVTQTPRYLIKTRGQQVTLSCSPISGHRSVSWYQQTPGQGLQFLFEYFSETQRNKGNFPGRFSGRQFSNSRSEMNVSTLELGDSALYLCASSSYSDYGYTFGSGTRLTVV.